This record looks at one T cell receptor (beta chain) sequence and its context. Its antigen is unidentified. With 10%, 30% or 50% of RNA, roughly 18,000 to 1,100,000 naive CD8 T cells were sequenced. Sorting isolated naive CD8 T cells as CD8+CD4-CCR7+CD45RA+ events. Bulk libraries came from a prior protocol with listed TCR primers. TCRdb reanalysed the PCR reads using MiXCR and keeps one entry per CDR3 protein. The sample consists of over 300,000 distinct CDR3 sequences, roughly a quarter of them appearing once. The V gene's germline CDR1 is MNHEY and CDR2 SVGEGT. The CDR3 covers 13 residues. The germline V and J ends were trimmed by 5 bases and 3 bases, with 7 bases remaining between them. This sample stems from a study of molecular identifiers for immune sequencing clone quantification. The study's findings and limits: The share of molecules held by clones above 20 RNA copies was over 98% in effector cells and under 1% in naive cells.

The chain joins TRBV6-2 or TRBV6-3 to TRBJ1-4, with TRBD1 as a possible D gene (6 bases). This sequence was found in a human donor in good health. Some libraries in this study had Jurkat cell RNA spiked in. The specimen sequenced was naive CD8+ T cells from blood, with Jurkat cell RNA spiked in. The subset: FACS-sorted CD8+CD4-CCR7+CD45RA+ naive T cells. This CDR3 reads CASSPGANEKLFF. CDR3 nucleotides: TGTGCCAGCAGTCCAGGGGCTAATGAAAAACTGTTTTTT.